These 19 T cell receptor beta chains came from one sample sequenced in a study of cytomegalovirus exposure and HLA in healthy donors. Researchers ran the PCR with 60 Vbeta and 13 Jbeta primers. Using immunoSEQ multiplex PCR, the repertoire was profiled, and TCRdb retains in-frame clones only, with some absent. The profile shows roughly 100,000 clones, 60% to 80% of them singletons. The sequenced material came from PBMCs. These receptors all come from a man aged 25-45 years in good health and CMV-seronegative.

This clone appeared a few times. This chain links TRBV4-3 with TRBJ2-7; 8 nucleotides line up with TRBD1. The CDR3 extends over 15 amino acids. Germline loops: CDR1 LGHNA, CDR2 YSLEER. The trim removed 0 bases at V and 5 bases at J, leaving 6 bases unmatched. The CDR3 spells CASSQDLRGRHEQYF. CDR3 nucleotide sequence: TGCGCCAGCAGCCAAGATCTCAGGGGGCGCCACGAGCAGTACTTC.

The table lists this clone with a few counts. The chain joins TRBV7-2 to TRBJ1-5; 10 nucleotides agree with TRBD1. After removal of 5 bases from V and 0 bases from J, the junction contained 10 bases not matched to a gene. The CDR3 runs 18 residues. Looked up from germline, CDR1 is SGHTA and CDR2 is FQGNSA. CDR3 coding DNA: TGTGCCAGCAGCCTATGGACAGGGGGACACCATAGCAATCAGCCCCAGCATTTT. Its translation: CASSLWTGGHHSNQPQHF.

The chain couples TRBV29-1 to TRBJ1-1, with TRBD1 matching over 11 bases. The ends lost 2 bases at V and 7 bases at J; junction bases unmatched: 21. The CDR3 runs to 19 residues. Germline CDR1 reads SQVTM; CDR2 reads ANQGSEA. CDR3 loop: CSVEPIGGQGARVTGEAFF. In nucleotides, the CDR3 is TGCAGCGTTGAACCAATCGGCGGACAGGGGGCGCGGGTGACGGGTGAAGCTTTCTTT.

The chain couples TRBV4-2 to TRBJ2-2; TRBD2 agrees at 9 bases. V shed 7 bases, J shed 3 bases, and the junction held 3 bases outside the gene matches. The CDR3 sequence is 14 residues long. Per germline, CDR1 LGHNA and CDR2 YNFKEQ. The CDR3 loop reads CASMTSGYTGELFF. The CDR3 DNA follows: TGTGCCAGCATGACTAGCGGATACACCGGGGAGCTGTTTTTT.

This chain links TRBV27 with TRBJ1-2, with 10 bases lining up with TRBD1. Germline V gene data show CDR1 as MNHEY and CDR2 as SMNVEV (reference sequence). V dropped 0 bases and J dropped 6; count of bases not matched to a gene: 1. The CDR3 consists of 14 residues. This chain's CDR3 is CASSLSGQGNGYTF. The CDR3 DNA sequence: TGTGCCAGCAGTTTATCGGGACAGGGGAATGGCTACACCTTC.

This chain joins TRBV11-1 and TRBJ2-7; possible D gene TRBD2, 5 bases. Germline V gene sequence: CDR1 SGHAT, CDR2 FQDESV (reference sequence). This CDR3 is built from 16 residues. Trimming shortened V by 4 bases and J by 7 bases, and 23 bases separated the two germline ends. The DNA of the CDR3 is TGTGCCAGCAGCTCGCCAGTGGGGAGTAGGTCTTGGGAGCAGTACTTC. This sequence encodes CASSSPVGSRSWEQYF.

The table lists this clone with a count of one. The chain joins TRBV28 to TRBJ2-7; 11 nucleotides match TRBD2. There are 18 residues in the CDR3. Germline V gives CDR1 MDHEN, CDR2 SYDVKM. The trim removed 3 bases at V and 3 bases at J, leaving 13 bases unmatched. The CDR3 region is CASSLPQVAGGKYYEQYF. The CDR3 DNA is TGTGCCAGCAGTTTGCCCCAAGTAGCGGGAGGGAAATACTACGAGCAGTACTTC.

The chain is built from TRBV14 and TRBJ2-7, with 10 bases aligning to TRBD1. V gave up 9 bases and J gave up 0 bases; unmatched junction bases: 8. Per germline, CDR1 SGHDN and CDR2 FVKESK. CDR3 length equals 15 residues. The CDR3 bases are TGTGCCAGACCGGGACAGGGGCTATCCTCCTACGAGCAGTACTTC. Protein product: CARPGQGLSSYEQYF.

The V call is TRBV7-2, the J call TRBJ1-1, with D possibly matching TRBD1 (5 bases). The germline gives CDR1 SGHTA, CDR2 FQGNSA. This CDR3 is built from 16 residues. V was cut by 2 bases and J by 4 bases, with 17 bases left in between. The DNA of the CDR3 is TGTGCCAGCAGCTTAACCCCCCGGGGGGGAGGCACTGAAGCTTTCTTT. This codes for CASSLTPRGGGTEAFF.

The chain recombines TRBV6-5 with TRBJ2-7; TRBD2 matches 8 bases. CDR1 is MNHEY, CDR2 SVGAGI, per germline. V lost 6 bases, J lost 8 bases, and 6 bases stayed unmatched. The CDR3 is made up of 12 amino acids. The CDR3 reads CASSQTSGQQYF. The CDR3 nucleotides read TGTGCCAGCAGCCAAACTAGCGGACAGCAGTACTTC.

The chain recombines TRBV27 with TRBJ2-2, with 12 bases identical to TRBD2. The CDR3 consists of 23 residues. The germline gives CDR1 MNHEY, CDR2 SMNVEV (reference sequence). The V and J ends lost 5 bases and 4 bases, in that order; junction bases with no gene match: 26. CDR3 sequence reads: CASSTPGTALLTSGRRGTGELFF. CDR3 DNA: TGTGCCAGCAGTACCCCCGGGACAGCTCTCTTAACTAGCGGGAGGAGGGGCACCGGGGAGCTGTTTTTT.

CDR3 protein: CASSSLGGGTNTGELFF. In nucleotides, the CDR3 is TGTGCCAGCAGCTCGCTTGGGGGAGGTACGAACACCGGGGAGCTGTTTTTT. V gene TRBV7-9 combines with J gene TRBJ2-2, with TRBD2 as a possible D gene (6 bases). This CDR3 has 17 amino acids. Trimming pared 4 bases from V and 0 bases from J, leaving 15 bases between. CDR1 and CDR2 from the germline V gene are SEHNR and FQNEAQ (reference sequence).

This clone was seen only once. The CDR3 DNA reads TGTGCCAGCAGTTTCAGGGGCTTAAGCTACGAGCAGTACTTC. This translates into CASSFRGLSYEQYF. The chain employs TRBV6-5 and TRBJ2-7, with D possibly TRBD1 on 6 matching bases. Germline values: CDR1 MNHEY, CDR2 SVGAGI. The CDR3 extends over 14 amino acids. V was shortened by 4 bases and J by 3 bases, with 13 bases between the two germline ends.

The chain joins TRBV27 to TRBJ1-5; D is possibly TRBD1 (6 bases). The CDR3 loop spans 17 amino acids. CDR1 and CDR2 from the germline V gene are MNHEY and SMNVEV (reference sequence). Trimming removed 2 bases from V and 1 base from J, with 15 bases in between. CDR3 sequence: CASSLGPPGQSNQPQHF. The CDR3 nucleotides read TGTGCCAGCAGTTTAGGTCCCCCGGGACAAAGCAATCAGCCCCAGCATTTT.

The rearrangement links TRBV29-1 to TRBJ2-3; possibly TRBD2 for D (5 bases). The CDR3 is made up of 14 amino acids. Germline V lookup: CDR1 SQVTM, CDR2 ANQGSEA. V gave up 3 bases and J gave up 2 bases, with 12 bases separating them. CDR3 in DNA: TGCAGCGTTGACCCAGCGGAGGCCACAGATACGCAGTATTTT. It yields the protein CSVDPAEATDTQYF.

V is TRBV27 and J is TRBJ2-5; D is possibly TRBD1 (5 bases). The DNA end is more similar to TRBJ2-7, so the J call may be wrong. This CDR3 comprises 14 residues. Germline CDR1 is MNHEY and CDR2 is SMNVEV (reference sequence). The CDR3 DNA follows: TGTGCCAGCACCCAAGGGGCAGGGTTATACGAGCAGTACTTC. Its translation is CASTQGAGLYEQYF.

The CDR3 sequence: CASSPQGNLVAFF. As DNA, the CDR3 is TGCGCCAGCAGTCCACAGGGAAACTTGGTGGCTTTCTTT. V usage is TRBV5-1 and J usage is TRBJ1-1; TRBD1 might be the D (6 bases). This CDR3 has 13 residues. Trimming stripped 5 bases from V and 11 bases from J, with 19 bases between. CDR1 and CDR2 from the germline V gene are SGHRS and YFSETQ.

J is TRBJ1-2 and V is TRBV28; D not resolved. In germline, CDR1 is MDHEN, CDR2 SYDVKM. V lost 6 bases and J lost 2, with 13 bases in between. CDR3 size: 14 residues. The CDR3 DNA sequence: TGTGCCAGCAGCCCCCTCGCGAAAAACTATGGCTACACCTTC. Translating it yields CASSPLAKNYGYTF.

The CDR3 coding sequence is TGTGCCAGCAGCGTAGTAGCGAGCTCCTACGAGCAGTACTTC. It yields the protein CASSVVASSYEQYF. The rearrangement links TRBV9 to TRBJ2-7; D is possibly TRBD2 (5 bases). Trimming removed 0 bases at V and 0 bases at J, with 7 bases between. The CDR3 is made up of 14 amino acids. From germline, CDR1 is SGDLS and CDR2 YYNGEE.